The clone carrying this T cell receptor (beta chain) ranks as medium-sized in terms of frequency. Its antigen is undetermined. This CDR3 has 11 residues. The germline V gene has CDR1 SEHNR and CDR2 FQNEAQ (reference sequence). Preparation of TRB cDNA libraries relied on 5' RACE carrying UMI labels. Reprocessing the 5' RACE reads, TCRdb reports a single entry for every CDR3 protein and omits DNA. The sample includes under 9,000 distinct CDR3 sequences. In triplicate, each CD8+ T cell subset was sorted at some 300,000 cells per replicate. The data were obtained in a study of CXCR3-negative and CXCR3-positive naive CD8 T cells. The study's findings and limits: Hydrophobicity was higher for TRB CDR3s found in CXCR3-positive naive cells than in CXCR3-negative naive cells.

Sequencing was done on a sample of naive CXCR3+ CD8+ T cells from blood. Subset of the sample: CD45RO-CCR7+CD27+CD95- naive CD8+ T cells expressing CXCR3 (TNR3+). The chain combines TRBV7-9 with TRBJ2-7. This receptor was taken from a human donor in good health. Some clones in this sample may be carry-over from other donors' samples. The CDR3: CASGYSNEQYF.